Listed below are T cell receptor beta chains from one sample, sequenced in a study of naive and memory T cell subsets. TCRdb re-called the UMI-ligation and nested PCR reads through MiXCR, storing one row per CDR3 protein. The table shows some 85,000 distinct CDR3 sequences, with about 12% occurring only once. Material: central memory CD4+ T cells from blood. These receptors were taken from a human donor in good health. Both conserved end residues are part of each CDR3. The D gene is left open where the match is weak. Clone size is stated in some rows and not others, as once, few, many or a class when expanded.

TRBV20-1	15	TRBJ2-2	NA	many	CSARDATRNTGELFF	TGCAGTGCTAGAGATGCCACACGGAACACCGGGGAGCTGTTTTTT
TRBV2	14	TRBJ1-2	NA	many	CASSRGTREYGYTF	TGTGCCAGCAGCCGGGGAACCAGGGAGTATGGCTACACCTTC
TRBV7-9	15	TRBJ2-1	NA	few	CASSPRFRVYNEQFF	TGTGCCAGCAGCCCCCGATTTAGGGTCTACAATGAGCAGTTCTTC
TRBV11-2	15	TRBJ1-5	TRBD1	few	CASSPGQGAGQPQHF	TGTGCCAGCAGCCCCGGGCAGGGGGCAGGCCAGCCCCAGCATTTT
TRBV7-2	17	TRBJ1-5	TRBD1	few	CASSLAPRPGGDQPQHF	TGTGCCAGCAGCTTAGCCCCCCGCCCAGGGGGCGATCAGCCCCAGCATTTT
TRBV5-1	14	TRBJ1-5	NA	NA	CASSQGTDNQPQHF	TGCGCCAGCAGCCAAGGGACCGACAATCAGCCCCAGCATTTT
TRBV20-1	15	TRBJ2-1	NA	NA	CSARKALLSYNEQFF	TGCAGTGCTAGAAAAGCGCTTCTCTCCTACAATGAGCAGTTCTTC
TRBV5-5	15	TRBJ1-2	NA	few	CASSARPQGNYGYTF	TGTGCCAGCAGCGCGCGCCCCCAGGGGAACTATGGCTACACCTTC
TRBV4-1	15	TRBJ2-1	TRBD1	NA	CASSQVGQGGNEQFF	TGCGCCAGCAGCCAAGTGGGACAGGGGGGCAATGAGCAGTTCTTC
TRBV10-2	14	TRBJ2-7	NA	few	CASSETTSSYEQYF	TGCGCCAGCAGTGAGACCACTAGCTCGTACGAGCAGTACTTC
TRBV21-1	15	TRBJ2-1	NA	many	CASSKNWGRYSEQFF	TGTGCCAGCAGCAAAAACTGGGGGCGGTATTCTGAGCAGTTCTTC
TRBV29-1	13	TRBJ1-4	NA	NA	CSVEKGLNGKLFF	TGCAGCGTTGAAAAGGGGCTAAATGGAAAACTGTTTTTT
TRBV3-1	17	TRBJ1-1	NA	NA	CASRGPRSNRELLGAFF	TGTGCCAGCAGGGGCCCAAGAAGCAACAGGGAACTTCTAGGAGCTTTCTTT
TRBV27	16	TRBJ2-3	NA	few	CASSSSLSRITDTQYF	TGTGCCAGCAGTTCCTCCCTATCTAGGATCACAGATACGCAGTATTTT
TRBV12-3/TRBV12-4	13	TRBJ2-7	TRBD2	few	CASSARLAYEQYF	TGTGCCAGCAGTGCCCGACTAGCGTACGAGCAGTACTTC
TRBV10-1	13	TRBJ1-1	NA	NA	CASMQGPNTEAFF	TGCGCCAGCATGCAGGGACCGAACACTGAAGCTTTCTTT
TRBV6-9	16	TRBJ1-1	NA	many	CASSFPRQKTDTEAFF	TGTGCCAGCAGTTTCCCACGACAGAAGACCGACACTGAAGCTTTCTTT
TRBV7-2	17	TRBJ1-5	TRBD1	NA	CASSLVGGTAGNQPQHF	TGTGCCAGCAGCTTAGTAGGGGGGACAGCGGGCAATCAGCCCCAGCATTTT
TRBV5-1	15	TRBJ2-3	NA	NA	CASSESGYNTDTQYF	TGCGCCAGCAGCGAAAGCGGATATAACACAGATACGCAGTATTTT
TRBV7-9	15	TRBJ1-5	NA	NA	CASSLGDSSNQPQHF	TGTGCCAGCAGCTTAGGGGATTCTAGCAATCAGCCCCAGCATTTT
TRBV6-2/TRBV6-3	16	TRBJ2-3	NA	many	CASSYSTGRLTDTQYF	TGTGCCAGCAGTTACTCGACGGGCCGATTGACAGATACGCAGTATTTT
TRBV6-1	14	TRBJ2-5	TRBD1	few	CASSAGQGAKTQYF	TGTGCCAGCAGTGCGGGACAGGGGGCAAAGACCCAGTACTTC
TRBV20-1	15	TRBJ2-7	TRBD1	few	CSPLSAGTGGDKQYF	TGCAGTCCCCTCTCTGCCGGGACAGGGGGCGACAAGCAGTACTTC
TRBV12-3/TRBV12-4	13	TRBJ1-1	NA	NA	CASNTGFGTEAFF	TGTGCCAGTAATACAGGGTTCGGCACTGAAGCTTTCTTT
TRBV27	17	TRBJ1-2	TRBD1	few	CASSSPKDRRYYYGYTF	TGTGCCAGCAGTTCCCCTAAGGACAGGCGCTATTACTATGGCTACACCTTC
TRBV20-1	13	TRBJ2-3	NA	NA	CSARDERGAHEYF	TGCAGTGCTAGAGATGAGAGGGGAGCACACGAGTATTTT
TRBV5-4	16	TRBJ2-4	TRBD2	few	CASSLGRTSGQNIQYF	TGTGCCAGCAGCTTGGGGCGGACTAGCGGCCAAAACATTCAGTACTTC
TRBV20-1	15	TRBJ1-1	TRBD1	NA	CSARVGTGFQTEAFF	TGCAGTGCTAGAGTGGGGACAGGGTTCCAAACTGAAGCTTTCTTT
TRBV4-1	14	TRBJ2-7	TRBD2	many	CASSHPSGSYEQYF	TGCGCCAGCAGCCATCCTAGCGGTTCCTACGAGCAGTACTTC
TRBV12-3/TRBV12-4	19	TRBJ2-1	TRBD1	few	CASRARGGTGNVWGNEQFF	TGTGCCAGCAGGGCCCGAGGTGGGACAGGCAACGTCTGGGGGAATGAGCAGTTCTTC
TRBV13	12	TRBJ2-3	NA	NA	CASSLGADTQYF	TGTGCCAGCAGCTTAGGGGCAGATACGCAGTATTTT
TRBV7-3	13	TRBJ2-2	NA	few	CASSAQGFRELFF	TGTGCCAGCAGCGCGCAGGGGTTCCGGGAGCTGTTTTTT
TRBV27	18	TRBJ2-1	TRBD2	many	CASSLFLGLAGGSNEQFF	TGTGCCAGCAGTTTATTCCTTGGACTAGCGGGAGGGAGCAATGAGCAGTTCTTC
TRBV2	16	TRBJ2-7	TRBD1	many	CASIRDRQSKSYEQYF	TGTGCCAGCATTCGGGACAGGCAGTCTAAAAGCTACGAGCAGTACTTC
TRBV6-2/TRBV6-3	14	TRBJ2-7	TRBD2	many	CASGIGRRMSEQYF	TGTGCCAGCGGAATCGGGAGGCGCATGAGCGAGCAGTACTTC
TRBV27	15	TRBJ2-3	TRBD2	many	CASSVNRDYTDTQYF	TGTGCCAGCAGCGTGAACCGGGACTACACAGATACGCAGTATTTT
TRBV7-6	14	TRBJ2-7	NA	few	CASSFSEGPYEQYF	TGTGCCAGCAGCTTTAGTGAAGGGCCCTACGAGCAGTACTTC
TRBV5-1	15	TRBJ2-1	NA	NA	CASSLSGPSHNEQFF	TGCGCCAGCAGCTTGAGCGGCCCCTCCCACAATGAGCAGTTCTTC
TRBV10-3	15	TRBJ1-1	NA	NA	CAISTDSTANTEAFF	TGTGCCATCAGTACCGACTCCACCGCGAACACTGAAGCTTTCTTT
TRBV6-5	13	TRBJ2-3	NA	NA	CAARRGFTDTQYF	TGTGCCGCCCGCCGGGGCTTCACAGATACGCAGTATTTT
TRBV6-2/TRBV6-3	13	TRBJ1-2	TRBD1	NA	CATLGQGASGYTF	TGTGCCACCCTAGGACAGGGGGCTTCCGGCTACACCTTC
TRBV29-1	14	TRBJ1-2	TRBD1	NA	CSATLQGGNYGYTF	TGCAGCGCGACCCTCCAGGGGGGAAACTATGGCTACACCTTC
TRBV7-2	13	TRBJ2-7	NA	few	CASSLSRSYEQYF	TGTGCCAGCAGCTTAAGCAGGTCCTACGAGCAGTACTTC
TRBV5-6	15	TRBJ2-7	NA	NA	CASSLTGHQSYEQYF	TGTGCCAGCAGCTTGACGGGACACCAGAGTTACGAGCAGTACTTC
TRBV6-1	13	TRBJ2-7	TRBD2	many	CASRASGSSEQYF	TGTGCCAGCAGAGCTAGCGGGAGTAGCGAGCAGTACTTC
TRBV27	15	TRBJ2-1	TRBD2	few	CASSQERGVRNEQFF	TGTGCCAGCAGCCAAGAGCGGGGGGTACGGAATGAGCAGTTCTTC